One and the same sample provided the 6 T cell receptor beta chains below, sequenced in a study of identifying expanded T cells in peripheral blood. Profiling relied on immunoSEQ multiplex PCR, and the TCRdb table lists in-frame clones only, not all of them. The repertoire holds about 100,000 clones, with 75% to 90% as singletons. The material sequenced was blood. The receptors originated from a person aged 18-69 years in good health.

The chain links TRBV5-1 to TRBJ1-1, with D tentatively TRBD1 (5 bases). This CDR3 contains 14 residues. Germline V gene lookup returns CDR1 SGHRS and CDR2 YFSETQ. V lost 0 bases to trimming and J lost 4 bases, with 10 bases between them. The CDR3 region has the DNA TGCGCCAGCAGCTTGGACAGGAAGGGCACTGAAGCTTTCTTT. This encodes CASSLDRKGTEAFF.

This clone appeared once. This chain links TRBV27 with TRBJ2-7; D possibly matches TRBD1 or TRBD2 (6 bases each). CDR3 length: 13 amino acids. The germline V and J ends were trimmed by 4 bases and 6 bases, with 13 bases remaining between them. Germline lookup yields CDR1 MNHEY and CDR2 SMNVEV (reference sequence). CDR3 DNA: TGTGCCAGCAGTTGGACCCCGGGGGCCGAGCAGTACTTC. Protein: CASSWTPGAEQYF.

The chain joins TRBV30 to TRBJ1-4; TRBD1 agrees at 9 bases. Trimming cost V 1 base and J 8 bases; bases outside gene matches: 8. The CDR3 totals 15 residues. The germline CDR1 and CDR2 sequences are GTSNPN and SVGIG (reference sequence). The CDR3 nucleotides read TGTGCCTGGAGTGCCCAGACAGGGGGAAGGGAAAAACTGTTTTTT. Translated: CAWSAQTGGREKLFF.

This clone showed up just a few times. J is TRBJ1-2 and V is TRBV29-1, with 7 bases aligning to TRBD1. Germline V gene data show CDR1 as SQVTM and CDR2 as ANQGSEA. V was pared by 3 bases and J by 5 bases, with 9 bases of the junction left unmatched. CDR3 size: 14 residues. The CDR3 protein is CSVEAQGQPYGYTF. CDR3 DNA: TGCAGCGTTGAGGCACAGGGGCAGCCGTATGGCTACACCTTC.

Comment on this clone: This sample also contains other DNA sequences that code for the same CDR3. This chain joins TRBV5-1 and TRBJ1-4; a possible D gene is TRBD1 (6 bases). Trimming removed 0 bases at V and 4 bases at J, with 7 bases between. Looked up from germline, CDR1 is SGHRS and CDR2 is YFSETQ. The CDR3 contains 14 residues. The DNA of the CDR3 is TGCGCCAGCAGCTTGGCAGGGGATAATGAAAAACTGTTTTTT. It codes for CASSLAGDNEKLFF. Combining the CDR3 with reference TRBV5-1 and TRBJ1-4 gives the whole variable domain KAGVTQTPRYLIKTRGQQVTLSCSPISGHRSVSWYQQTPGQGLQFLFEYFSETQRNKGNFPGRFSGRQFSNSRSEMNVSTLELGDSALYLCASSLAGDNEKLFFGSGTQLSVL.

The chain uses TRBV2 and TRBJ1-5; unclear D gene. V shed 2 bases and J shed 1 base, with 12 bases lying between them. The CDR3 is 16 residues long. Looked up from germline, CDR1 is SNHLY and CDR2 is FYNNEI. CDR3 bases: TGTGCCAGCAGTGAATCGGGTGGTGGGAGCAATCAGCCCCAGCATTTT. It translates to CASSESGGGSNQPQHF.